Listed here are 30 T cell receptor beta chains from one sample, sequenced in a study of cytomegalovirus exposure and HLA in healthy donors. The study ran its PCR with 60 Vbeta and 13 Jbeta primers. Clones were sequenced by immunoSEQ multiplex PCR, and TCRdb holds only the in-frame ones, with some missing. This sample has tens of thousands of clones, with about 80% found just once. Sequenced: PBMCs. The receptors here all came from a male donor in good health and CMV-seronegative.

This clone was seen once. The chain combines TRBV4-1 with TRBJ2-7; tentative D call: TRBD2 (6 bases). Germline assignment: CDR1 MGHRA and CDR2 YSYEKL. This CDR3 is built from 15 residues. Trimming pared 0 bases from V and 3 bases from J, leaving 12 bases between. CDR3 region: CASSQEHGRYYEQYF. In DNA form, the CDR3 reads TGCGCCAGCAGCCAAGAACACGGGAGATACTACGAGCAGTACTTC.

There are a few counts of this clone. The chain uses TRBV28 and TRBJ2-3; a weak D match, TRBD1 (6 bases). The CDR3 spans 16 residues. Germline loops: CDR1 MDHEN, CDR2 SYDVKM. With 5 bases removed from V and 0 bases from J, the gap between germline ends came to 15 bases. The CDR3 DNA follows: TGTGCCAGCAGTGAAATAGCCGGGACAAGCACAGATACGCAGTATTTT. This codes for CASSEIAGTSTDTQYF.

CDR3 protein: CASSIRDRRTEAFF. DNA for the CDR3: TGTGCCAGCAGTATCCGGGATCGGAGGACTGAAGCTTTCTTT. V usage is TRBV25-1 and J usage is TRBJ1-1; D gene ambiguous. CDR1 and CDR2 from the germline V gene are MGHDK and SYGVNS. V dropped 5 bases and J dropped 5 bases, with 15 bases sitting between them. The CDR3 is made up of 14 amino acids.

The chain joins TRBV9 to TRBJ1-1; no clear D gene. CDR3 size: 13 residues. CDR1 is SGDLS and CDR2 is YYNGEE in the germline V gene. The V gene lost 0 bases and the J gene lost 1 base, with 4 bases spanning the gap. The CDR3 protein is CASSVGRNTEAFF. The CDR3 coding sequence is TGTGCCAGCAGCGTAGGGAGGAACACTGAAGCTTTCTTT.

The CDR3 reads CASRAQDRATDTQYF. CDR3 coding DNA: TGTGCCAGCAGGGCGCAGGACAGGGCGACGGATACGCAGTATTTT. This chain uses TRBV6-6 with TRBJ2-3; 8 positions match TRBD1. The CDR3 runs 15 residues. The V gene end was trimmed by 6 bases and the J gene end by 6 bases; junction bases not matched to a gene: 11. The germline CDR1 and CDR2 sequences are MNHNY and SVGAGI (reference sequence).

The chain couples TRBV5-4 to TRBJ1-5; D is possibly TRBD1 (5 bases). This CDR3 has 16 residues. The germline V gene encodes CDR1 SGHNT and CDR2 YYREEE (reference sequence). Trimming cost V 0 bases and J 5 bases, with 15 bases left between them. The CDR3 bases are TGTGCCAGCAGCTTGGGAGGTCGGGGGACCGATCAGCCCCAGCATTTT. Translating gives CASSLGGRGTDQPQHF.

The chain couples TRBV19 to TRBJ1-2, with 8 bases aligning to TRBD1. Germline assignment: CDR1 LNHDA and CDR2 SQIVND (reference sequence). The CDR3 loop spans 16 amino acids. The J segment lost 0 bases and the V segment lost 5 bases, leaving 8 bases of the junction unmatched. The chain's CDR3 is CASSAPAGQANYGYTF. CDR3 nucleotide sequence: TGTGCCAGTAGTGCGCCCGCGGGACAGGCTAACTATGGCTACACCTTC. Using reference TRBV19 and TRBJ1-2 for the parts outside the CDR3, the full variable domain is DGGITQSPKYLFRKEGQNVTLSCEQNLNHDAMYWYRQDPGQGLRLIYYSQIVNDFQKGDIAEGYSVSREKKESFPLTVTSAQKNPTAFYLCASSAPAGQANYGYTFGSGTRLTVV.

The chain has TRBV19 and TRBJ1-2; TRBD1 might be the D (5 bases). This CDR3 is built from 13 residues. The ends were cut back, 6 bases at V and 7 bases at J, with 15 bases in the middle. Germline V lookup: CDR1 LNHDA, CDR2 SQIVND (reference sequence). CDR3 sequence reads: CASRPQGNSGYTF. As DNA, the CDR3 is TGTGCCAGTAGACCCCAGGGAAACAGTGGCTACACCTTC.

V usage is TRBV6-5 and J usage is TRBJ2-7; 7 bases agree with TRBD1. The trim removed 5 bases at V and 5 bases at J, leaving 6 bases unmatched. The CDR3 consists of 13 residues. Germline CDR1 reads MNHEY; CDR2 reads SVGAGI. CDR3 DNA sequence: TGTGCCAGCAGTCACCAAGACAGGGACGAGCAGTACTTC. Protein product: CASSHQDRDEQYF.

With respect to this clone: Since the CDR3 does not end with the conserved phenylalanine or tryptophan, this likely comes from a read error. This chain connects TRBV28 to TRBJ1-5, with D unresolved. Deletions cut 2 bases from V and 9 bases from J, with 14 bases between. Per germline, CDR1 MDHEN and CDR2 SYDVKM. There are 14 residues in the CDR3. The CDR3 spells CASSLGPQGWPQHL. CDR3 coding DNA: TGTGCCAGCAGTTTAGGGCCCCAAGGTTGGCCCCAGCATCTT.

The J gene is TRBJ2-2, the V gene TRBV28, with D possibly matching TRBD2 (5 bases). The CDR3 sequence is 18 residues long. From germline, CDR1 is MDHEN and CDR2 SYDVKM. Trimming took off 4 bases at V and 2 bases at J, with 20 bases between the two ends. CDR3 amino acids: CASSSITYATTNTGELFF. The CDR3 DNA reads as TGTGCCAGCAGTTCTATTACTTACGCGACTACAAACACCGGGGAGCTGTTTTTT. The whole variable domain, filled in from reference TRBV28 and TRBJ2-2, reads DVKVTQSSRYLVKRTGEKVFLECVQDMDHENMFWYRQDPGLGLRLIYFSYDVKMKEKGDIPEGYSVSREKKERFSLILESASTNQTSMYLCASSSITYATTNTGELFFGEGSRLTVL.

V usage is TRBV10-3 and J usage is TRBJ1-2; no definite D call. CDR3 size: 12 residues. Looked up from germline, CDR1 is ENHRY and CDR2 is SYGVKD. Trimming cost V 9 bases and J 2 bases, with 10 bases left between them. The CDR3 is CAILRENYGYTF. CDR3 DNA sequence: TGTGCCATACTAAGGGAGAACTATGGCTACACCTTC.

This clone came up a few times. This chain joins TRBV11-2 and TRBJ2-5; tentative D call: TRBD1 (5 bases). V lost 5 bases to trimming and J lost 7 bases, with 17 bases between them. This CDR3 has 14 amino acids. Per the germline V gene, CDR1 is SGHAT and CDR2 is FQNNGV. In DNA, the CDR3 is TGTGCCAGCAGCCGCCAGGGCCTGTTCCCGACCCAGTACTTC. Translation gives CASSRQGLFPTQYF.

DNA for the CDR3: TGTGCCAGCAGTCCGCAACTCCGAATTCACCCCCTCCACTTT. Residues: CASSPQLRIHPLHF. The V call is TRBV6-6, the J call TRBJ1-6; D is unresolved. CDR1 is MNHNY and CDR2 is SVGAGI in the germline V gene (reference sequence). The CDR3 runs to 14 residues. The V end was cut by 5 bases, the J end by 13 bases, with 18 bases between.

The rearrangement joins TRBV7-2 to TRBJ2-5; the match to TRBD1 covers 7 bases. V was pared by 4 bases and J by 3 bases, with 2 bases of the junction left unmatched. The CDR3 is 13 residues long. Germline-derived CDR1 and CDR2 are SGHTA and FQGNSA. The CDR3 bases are TGTGCCAGCAGCTCGACAGGGAAAGAGACCCAGTACTTC. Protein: CASSSTGKETQYF. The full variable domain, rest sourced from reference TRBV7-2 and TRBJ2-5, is GAGVSQSPSNKVTEKGKDVELRCDPISGHTALYWYRQSLGQGLEFLIYFQGNSAPDKSGLPSDRFSAERTGGSVSTLTIQRTQQEDSAVYLCASSSTGKETQYFGPGTRLLVL.

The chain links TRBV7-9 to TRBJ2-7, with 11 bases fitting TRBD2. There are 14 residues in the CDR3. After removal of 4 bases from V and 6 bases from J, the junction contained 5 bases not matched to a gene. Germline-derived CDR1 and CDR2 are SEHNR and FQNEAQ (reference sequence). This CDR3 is CASSSKTSGAEQYF. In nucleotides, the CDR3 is TGTGCCAGCAGCTCGAAGACTAGCGGGGCCGAGCAGTACTTC.

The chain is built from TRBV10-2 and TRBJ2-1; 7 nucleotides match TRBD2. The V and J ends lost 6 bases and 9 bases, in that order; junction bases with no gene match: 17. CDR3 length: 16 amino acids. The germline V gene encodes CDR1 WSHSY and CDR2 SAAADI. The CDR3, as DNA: TGCGCCAGCAGGGGTTTTGGGGGAGGGCTACCGCCTGAGCAGTTCTTC. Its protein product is CASRGFGGGLPPEQFF.

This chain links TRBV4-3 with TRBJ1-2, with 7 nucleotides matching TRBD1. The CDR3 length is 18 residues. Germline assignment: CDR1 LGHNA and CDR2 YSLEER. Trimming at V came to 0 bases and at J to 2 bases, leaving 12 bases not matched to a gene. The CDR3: CASSQDLGGGSQNYGYTF. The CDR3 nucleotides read TGCGCCAGCAGCCAAGATTTAGGGGGCGGCAGCCAGAACTATGGCTACACCTTC.

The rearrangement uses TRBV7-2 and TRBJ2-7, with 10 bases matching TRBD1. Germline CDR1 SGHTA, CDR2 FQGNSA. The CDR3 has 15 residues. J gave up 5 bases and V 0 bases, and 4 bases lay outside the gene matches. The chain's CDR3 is CASSLAGTGAHEQYF. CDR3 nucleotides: TGTGCCAGCAGCTTAGCCGGGACAGGGGCACACGAGCAGTACTTC.

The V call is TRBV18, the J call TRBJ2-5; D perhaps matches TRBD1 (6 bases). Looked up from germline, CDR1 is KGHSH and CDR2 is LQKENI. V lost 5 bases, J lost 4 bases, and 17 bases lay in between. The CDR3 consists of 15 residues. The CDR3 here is CASSAGQTLIETQYF. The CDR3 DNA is TGTGCCAGCTCAGCAGGACAGACCTTGATAGAGACCCAGTACTTC.

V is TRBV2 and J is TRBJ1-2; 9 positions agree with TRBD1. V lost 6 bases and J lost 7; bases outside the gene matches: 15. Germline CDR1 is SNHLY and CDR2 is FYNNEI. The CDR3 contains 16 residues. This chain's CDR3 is CASSQNQRDRVFGYTF. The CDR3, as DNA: TGTGCCAGCAGCCAAAACCAAAGGGACAGGGTATTTGGCTACACCTTC.

CDR3 DNA: TGTGCCAGCAGCTTGTTAAAACAGGGGAATGGCTACACCTTC. It codes for CASSLLKQGNGYTF. This chain connects TRBV5-8 to TRBJ1-2; 7 nucleotides line up with TRBD1. Per germline, CDR1 SGHTS and CDR2 YDEGEE. Unmatched junction bases numbered 6, after V lost 1 base and J lost 6 bases. The CDR3 has 14 residues.

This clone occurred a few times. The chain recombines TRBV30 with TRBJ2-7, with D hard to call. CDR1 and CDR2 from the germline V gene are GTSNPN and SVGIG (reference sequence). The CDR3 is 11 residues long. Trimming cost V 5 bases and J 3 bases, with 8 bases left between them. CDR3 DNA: TGTGCCTGGTCCCAGGACTACGAGCAGTACTTC. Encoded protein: CAWSQDYEQYF.

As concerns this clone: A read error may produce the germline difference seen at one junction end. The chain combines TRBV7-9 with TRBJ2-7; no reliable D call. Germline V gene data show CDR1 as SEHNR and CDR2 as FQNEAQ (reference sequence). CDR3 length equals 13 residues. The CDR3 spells CASSPAIDPTTNF. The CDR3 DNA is TGTGCCAGCAGCCCAGCCATAGATCCCACTACGAACTTC. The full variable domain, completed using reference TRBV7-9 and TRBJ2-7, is DTGVSQNPRHKITKRGQNVTFRCDPISEHNRLYWYRQTLGQGPEFLTYFQNEAQLEKSRLLSDRFSAERPKGSFSTLEIQRTEQGDSAMYLCASSPAIDPTTNFGPGTRLTVT.

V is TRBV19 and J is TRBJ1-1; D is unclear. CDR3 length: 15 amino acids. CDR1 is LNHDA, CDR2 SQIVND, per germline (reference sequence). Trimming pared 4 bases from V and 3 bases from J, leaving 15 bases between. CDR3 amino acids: CASSTPEVMHTEAFF. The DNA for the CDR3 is TGTGCCAGTAGTACCCCAGAGGTCATGCACACTGAAGCTTTCTTT.

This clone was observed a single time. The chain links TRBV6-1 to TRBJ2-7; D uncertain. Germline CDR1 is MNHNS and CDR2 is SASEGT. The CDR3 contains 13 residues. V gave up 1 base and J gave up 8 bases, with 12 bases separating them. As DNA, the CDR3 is TGTGCCAGCAGTGAAGATGAGAGTCACCAGCAGTACTTC. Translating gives CASSEDESHQQYF.

The CDR3 here is CASRTDRVGTEAFF. CDR3 DNA sequence: TGTGCCAGCAGGACGGACAGGGTTGGCACTGAAGCTTTCTTT. The chain combines TRBV6-1 with TRBJ1-1; 8 positions agree with TRBD1. The V gene end was trimmed by 6 bases and the J gene end by 4 bases; junction bases not matched to a gene: 7. Germline V gene sequence: CDR1 MNHNS, CDR2 SASEGT. There are 14 residues in the CDR3.

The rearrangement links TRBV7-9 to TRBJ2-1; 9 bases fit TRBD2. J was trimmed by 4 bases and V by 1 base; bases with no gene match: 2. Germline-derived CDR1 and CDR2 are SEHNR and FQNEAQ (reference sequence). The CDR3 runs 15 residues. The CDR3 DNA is TGTGCCAGCAGCTTAGTAGCGGGAGATTACAATGAGCAGTTCTTC. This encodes CASSLVAGDYNEQFF.

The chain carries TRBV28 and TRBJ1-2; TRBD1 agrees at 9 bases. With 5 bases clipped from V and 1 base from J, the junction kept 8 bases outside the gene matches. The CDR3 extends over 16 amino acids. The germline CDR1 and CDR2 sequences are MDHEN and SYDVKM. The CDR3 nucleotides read TGTGCCAGCAGTCGCAGGACAGGGGCGCTTAACTATGGCTACACCTTC. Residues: CASSRRTGALNYGYTF.

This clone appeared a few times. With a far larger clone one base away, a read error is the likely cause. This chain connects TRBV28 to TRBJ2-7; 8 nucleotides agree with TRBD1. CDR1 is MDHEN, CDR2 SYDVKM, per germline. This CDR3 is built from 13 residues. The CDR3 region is CASSPGQDYGQYF. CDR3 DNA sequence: TGTGCCAGCAGCCCGGGACAGGACTACGGGCAGTACTTC.